This T cell receptor beta chain emerged from a study of neurological immune-mediated disorders (dated by TCRdb to about 2019). A note on the overall study: Among the approximately 35 multiple sclerosis patients, approximately 31 had relapsing-remitting MS and 3 had secondary progressive MS. The approximately 96 TCR-beta libraries covered PBMC samples along with longitudinal samples, technical triplicates, and paired sorted CD4+ and CD8+ T-cell subsets. Peripheral blood TCR-beta repertoires from patients with HTLV-I-associated myelopathy (HAM/TSP), patients with multiple sclerosis, and healthy controls were compared in the study using UMI-based sequencing. The cohort included approximately 70 subjects: roughly 15 with HAM/TSP, roughly 34 with multiple sclerosis, and approximately 20 healthy controls. Overall study outcomes, separate from this receptor: No association of the MS cluster with clinical or MRI features was observed, and the need for larger cohorts was stated by the authors. Across subjects, expanded clones never shared an identical CDR3 amino acid sequence, which suggests that the TCR-beta repertoires in every group were private. TCR clonal expansion was highest in HAM/TSP patients and lowest in MS patients, with MS patients falling below even healthy controls. In a phylogenetic analysis, the repertoires of 18 out of 34 MS patients fell into a single cluster of related CDR3 sequences, pointing to a possible signature at the repertoire level.

For the unsorted PBMC libraries, 2 million PBMCs were stored in RNAlater at -80 degrees C until RNA extraction and were used to generate the libraries. The multiple sclerosis patients were enrolled in a US clinical protocol that used magnetic resonance imaging to evaluate disease progression. Peripheral blood underwent Ficoll-Hypaque density gradient centrifugation to isolate PBMCs, which were then cryopreserved in liquid nitrogen. In its sample, this clonotype was seen many times. This receptor's antigen is unknown. The input lacks base qualities; no much larger clone sits a single base away. cDNA was synthesized by template-switch 5'RACE using a primer carrying a 10-nucleotide random unique molecular identifier by which each TCR transcript was tagged. Over 200 million TCR-beta sequences, covering 15-18 subjects, were produced in each sequencing run. Total RNA was extracted with the RNeasy kit. The KAPA Real-time Library Amplification kit was used to amplify TCR-beta VDJ regions with primers for the TCR constant region and the 5'RACE anchor. A first PCR added sample indexes and Illumina adaptors, and a second PCR then raised library yield. After Ampure bead purification, the roughly 650 bp TCR product was size-selected on a 2% E-gel SizeSelection system. Before pooling, library quality was checked on a Bioanalyzer, concentration was measured with Qubit, and libraries were quantified with the Kapa Library Quantification kit. An Illumina HiSeq 2500 sequenced the libraries paired-end 2 x 150 bp. To increase sequence diversity, about 25-30% phiX was spiked into each library pool. The study's own analysis went as follows. The quality-filtered reads were processed with the UMI-based MiGEC pipeline, whose error correction step removed more than 80% of the raw TCR sequences. VDJ genes were aligned to IMGT germline references, and clonotypes were defined by unique CDR3 amino acid sequence plus V-J genes. Clonal expansion, Shannon diversity and CDR3 relatedness were evaluated with VDJtools (CalcPairwiseDistances, ClusterSamples), while phylogenetic trees were built in CLCbio workbench. Using coefficient-of-variation modelling across technical triplicates, the study counted a clone as expanded if it had at least 8 unique UMIs. TCRdb ran its own pipeline on the public reads, namely fastp trimming at Q25 and MiXCR clone calling, and kept in-frame beta chains. All rows with the same CDR3 protein become a single entry with the most common DNA and genes. These V and J calls originate from TCRdb's pipeline instead of the authors' own analysis. In all, the sample holds 65,000 to 95,000 distinct CDR3 sequences, and just over 5% of those were seen once. The ten most abundant clones make up around 2.2% of the sample.

V has 1 base trimmed and J has 5 bases trimmed; junction bases matching no gene number 11. From the germline V gene, CDR1 is SGHRS and CDR2 is YFSETQ. Inclusive of the bounding cysteine and phenylalanine, the CDR3 is 16 residues long. CDR3 DNA is the only sequence kept; it has 48 bases, read in frame from the first base. Material for sequencing was PBMCs. The clonotype originates from a woman aged 25 to 39 with multiple sclerosis. The V gene is TRBV5-1 and the J gene is TRBJ2-7; a stretch of 8 junction bases matches TRBD1. The sequence in DNA is TGCGCCAGCAGCTTGCAAGGCGCGAGACAGGGGAACGAGCAGTACTTC. Its protein reads: CASSLQGARQGNEQYF.